A single sample is the source of the 30 T cell receptor beta chains below, sequenced in a study of response to subunit inactivated influenza vaccine. TCRdb re-called the RT-PCR reads through MiXCR, storing one row per CDR3 protein. The table includes approximately 490,000 distinct CDR3 sequences, less than 7.5% detected once. The sequencing here drew on PBMCs from blood, taken around 25 months after vaccination. These receptors all come from a man aged 50 to 75 who received an inactivated influenza vaccine.

This clonotype has only a few counts. The chain combines TRBV24-1 with TRBJ2-1; tentatively, D is TRBD1 (5 bases). CDR1 and CDR2 from the germline V gene are KGHDR and SFDVKD. V was cut by 4 bases and J by 8 bases, with 11 bases left in between. CDR3 length equals 13 residues. DNA for the CDR3: TGTGCCACCAGTGAAACCAGGGCCTATGAGCAGTTCTTC. Encoded protein: CATSETRAYEQFF.

The gene calls are TRBV27 and TRBJ1-4; 7 bases map to TRBD1. This CDR3 region has 14 residues. Trimming cost V 5 bases and J 4 bases; bases outside gene matches: 4. Per germline, CDR1 MNHEY and CDR2 SMNVEV (reference sequence). The CDR3 bases are TGTGCCAGCAGTCCGGGACAGCGTAATGAAAAACTGTTTTTT. Protein: CASSPGQRNEKLFF.

This clonotype appeared a few times. The gene calls are TRBV7-3 and TRBJ2-5, with a tentative D call TRBD2 (5 bases). There are 13 residues in the CDR3. Germline V gene lookup returns CDR1 SGHTA and CDR2 FQGTGA. Trimming cost V 4 bases and J 5 bases, with 11 bases left between them. The CDR3 DNA sequence: TGTGCCAGCAGCTACGGGAAGGGTGAGACCCAGTACTTC. Translated, it gives CASSYGKGETQYF.

The rearrangement joins TRBV4-1 to TRBJ1-4; TRBD1 agrees at 11 bases. The CDR3 sequence is 18 residues long. V trimming: 4 bases; J trimming: 6 bases; junction bases outside the gene matches: 13. Germline V gives CDR1 MGHRA, CDR2 YSYEKL. CDR3 sequence reads: CASSLGLGTGGPDEKLFF. In nucleotides, the CDR3 is TGCGCCAGCAGCCTTGGATTGGGGACAGGGGGTCCGGATGAAAAACTGTTTTTT.

This clonotype was detected a few times. The chain couples TRBV20-1 to TRBJ2-1; D might be TRBD1 (6 bases). The CDR3 covers 14 residues. Germline loops: CDR1 DFQATT, CDR2 SNEGSKA (reference sequence). Trimming stripped 6 bases from V and 1 base from J, with 13 bases between. The CDR3 spells CSARGSVSYNEQFF. The CDR3 nucleotides read TGCAGTGCGAGGGGGTCTGTATCCTACAATGAGCAGTTCTTC.

In this sample, this clonotype turned up a few times. This chain joins TRBV12-3 or TRBV12-4 and TRBJ2-1; D unresolved. The CDR3 consists of 13 residues. Trimming took off 3 bases at V and 10 bases at J, with 13 bases between the two ends. The CDR3 is CASSLLAIGEQFF. In DNA, the CDR3 is TGTGCCAGCAGTTTGCTCGCCATCGGAGAGCAGTTCTTC.

The rearrangement joins TRBV12-3 or TRBV12-4 to TRBJ1-2; no clear D. The CDR3 extends over 15 amino acids. Trimming removed 2 bases from V and 8 bases from J, with 18 bases in between. The CDR3 DNA is TGTGCCAGCAGTTTAACCATCGAGCGGTATGGGGGCTACACCTTC. Translating gives CASSLTIERYGGYTF.

This clonotype was observed at least ten times. The chain links TRBV28 to TRBJ1-6; D is unresolved. CDR1 is MDHEN, CDR2 SYDVKM, per germline. Trimming stripped 1 base from V and 5 bases from J, with 18 bases between. The CDR3 spans 18 residues. The CDR3 is CASSLYFRGSSNNSPLHF. In DNA form, the CDR3 reads TGTGCCAGCAGTTTATACTTCCGTGGCAGTTCGAATAATTCACCCCTCCACTTT.

The chain couples TRBV10-2 to TRBJ2-3; maybe TRBD1 (7 bases). This CDR3 is 16 amino acids long. Per germline, CDR1 WSHSY and CDR2 SAAADI. Between the trimmed V and J ends, which lost 7 bases and 4 bases, there was a span of 21 bases. CDR3 loop: CASNPMTRGRSDTQYF. For the CDR3, the DNA is TGCGCCAGCAACCCGATGACTAGGGGGCGGTCAGATACGCAGTATTTT.

This clonotype occurred many times. V and J are TRBV18 and TRBJ2-4; a weak D match, TRBD1 (6 bases). Germline CDR1 and CDR2: KGHSH and LQKENI. Trimming pared 2 bases from V and 0 bases from J, leaving 11 bases between. This CDR3 contains 16 residues. As DNA, the CDR3 is TGTGCCAGCTCACCAGACAGGACGATAGCCAAAAACATTCAGTACTTC. Translation: CASSPDRTIAKNIQYF. The full variable domain, rest sourced from reference TRBV18 and TRBJ2-4, is NAGVMQNPRHLVRRRGQEARLRCSPMKGHSHVYWYRQLPEEGLKFMVYLQKENIIDESGMPKERFSAEFPKEGPSILRIQQVVRGDSAAYFCASSPDRTIAKNIQYFGAGTRLSVL.

This clonotype appeared many times. The gene calls are TRBV21-1 and TRBJ2-1; the table gives TRBD2 as D, unverified against the DNA. TRBV21-1 is a pseudogene. This CDR3 is built from 16 residues. CDR3 nucleotides: TGTGCCAGCAGCCACGTAGCGGGAGTTTCCTACAATGAGCAGTTCTTC. This sequence encodes CASSHVAGVSYNEQFF.

This clonotype was found many times. V and J are TRBV24-1 and TRBJ1-5; 11 bases line up with TRBD1. This CDR3 has 17 amino acids. V lost 3 bases and J lost 3; bases outside the gene matches: 6. Germline-derived CDR1 and CDR2 are KGHDR and SFDVKD. The CDR3 reads CATSDGTGGFDNQPQHF. The CDR3 DNA reads as TGTGCCACCAGTGATGGGACAGGGGGTTTCGACAATCAGCCCCAGCATTTT.

This clonotype was seen only a few times. The chain's CDR3 is CSAIGARTQETQYF. In DNA form, the CDR3 reads TGCAGTGCCATTGGGGCCAGAACCCAAGAGACCCAGTACTTC. The chain couples TRBV20-1 to TRBJ2-5; TRBD1 might be the D (5 bases). Germline V gene lookup returns CDR1 DFQATT and CDR2 SNEGSKA (reference sequence). CDR3 size: 14 residues. The germline V and J ends were trimmed by 6 bases and 1 base, with 15 bases remaining between them.

The chain combines TRBV25-1 with TRBJ2-7; 7 nucleotides align to TRBD1. V shed 4 bases and J 0 bases; nucleotides not matched to a gene: 6. Germline CDR1 is MGHDK and CDR2 is SYGVNS. This CDR3 comprises 15 residues. The CDR3 here is CASSGRTGHSYEQYF. The CDR3 nucleotides read TGTGCCAGCAGTGGTAGGACAGGTCACTCCTACGAGCAGTACTTC.

The V call is TRBV10-1, the J call TRBJ2-3, with 13 positions matching TRBD2. Losses at the gene ends were 3 bases for V and 1 base for J; bases not matched to a gene: 1. Looked up from germline, CDR1 is WNHNN and CDR2 is SYGVQD (reference sequence). CDR3 length: 16 amino acids. The DNA for the CDR3 is TGCGCCAGCAGTGAAGGACTAGCGGGGGGCACAGATACGCAGTATTTT. Translation: CASSEGLAGGTDTQYF.

This clonotype was observed a handful of times. The chain employs TRBV4-3 and TRBJ2-3; possibly TRBD1 or TRBD2 for D (6 bases each). The V and J ends lost 0 bases and 4 bases respectively, with 14 bases between them. The germline CDR1 and CDR2 sequences are LGHNA and YSLEER. The CDR3 has 16 residues. CDR3 sequence: CASSQDWGARPDTQYF. The CDR3, as DNA: TGCGCCAGCAGCCAAGATTGGGGGGCTAGGCCAGATACGCAGTATTTT.

This clonotype was seen ten or more times. The V gene is TRBV3-1, the J gene TRBJ1-4; the match to TRBD1 covers 9 bases. CDR1 is LGHDT, CDR2 YNNKEL, per germline (reference sequence). This CDR3 is 15 amino acids long. J was trimmed by 8 bases and V by 4 bases; bases with no gene match: 8. DNA of the CDR3: TGTGCCAGCAGCCGTTCGGGACAGGGTAGCGAAAAACTGTTTTTT. Encoded protein: CASSRSGQGSEKLFF.

This clonotype was counted many times. The J gene is TRBJ1-1, the V gene TRBV12-3 or TRBV12-4; 8 bases align to TRBD1. The CDR3 contains 15 residues. Unmatched junction bases numbered 11, after V lost 8 bases and J lost 3 bases. CDR3 sequence: CASLSMDRADTEAFF. As DNA, the CDR3 is TGTGCCAGCCTCTCCATGGACAGGGCGGACACTGAAGCTTTCTTT.

The rearrangement joins TRBV3-1 to TRBJ1-4; tentatively, D is TRBD1 (5 bases). The CDR3 is 12 residues long. Germline V lookup: CDR1 LGHDT, CDR2 YNNKEL (reference sequence). Trimming pared 5 bases from V and 8 bases from J, leaving 9 bases between. CDR3 in amino acids: CASSYGDEKLFF. DNA of the CDR3: TGTGCCAGCAGCTACGGGGACGAAAAACTGTTTTTT.

In its sample, this clonotype was seen many times. This rearrangement joins TRBV3-1 to TRBJ2-1, with 10 bases lining up with TRBD2. The CDR3 is 15 amino acids. The trim removed 4 bases at V and 7 bases at J, leaving 7 bases unmatched. Germline CDR1 LGHDT, CDR2 YNNKEL (reference sequence). The CDR3 DNA follows: TGTGCCAGCAGCCGGGGACTAGCGAGGGGGAATGAGCAGTTCTTC. As protein: CASSRGLARGNEQFF.

This clonotype has only a few counts. V is TRBV12-3 or TRBV12-4 and J is TRBJ2-1; TRBD1 is a possible D gene (6 bases). The CDR3 is 15 amino acids. The V end was cut by 8 bases, the J end by 4 bases, with 18 bases between. The CDR3 sequence: CASRPANRDYNEQFF. The CDR3 nucleotides are TGTGCCAGCCGCCCTGCGAACAGGGATTACAATGAGCAGTTCTTC.

Only a few counts were recorded for this clonotype. The chain is built from TRBV20-1 and TRBJ2-7; D might be TRBD1 (6 bases). CDR1 is DFQATT and CDR2 is SNEGSKA in the germline V gene (reference sequence). This CDR3 region has 15 residues. The V and J ends lost 2 bases and 2 bases respectively, with 16 bases between them. CDR3 in amino acids: CSARNRLGATYEQYF. CDR3 DNA: TGCAGTGCTAGAAATCGTTTGGGGGCTACCTACGAGCAGTACTTC.

In regard to this clonotype: Its ends do not fully match the called genes, so a read error is possible. The rearrangement links TRBV20-1 to TRBJ2-1; tentatively, D is TRBD2 (6 bases). This CDR3 is built from 15 residues. Germline values: CDR1 DFQATT, CDR2 SNEGSKA (reference sequence). The CDR3: CSARDWLAFYYEQFF. The CDR3 coding sequence is TGCAGTGCTAGAGATTGGCTAGCGTTCTACTATGAGCAGTTCTTC.

This clonotype was found a few times. This rearrangement joins TRBV30 to TRBJ1-5; no reliable D call. Looked up from germline, CDR1 is GTSNPN and CDR2 is SVGIG (reference sequence). CDR3 length: 13 residues. Deletions cut 2 bases from V and 3 bases from J, with 8 bases between. This chain's CDR3 is CAWSSGDNQPQHF. CDR3 nucleotides: TGTGCCTGGAGTAGCGGGGACAATCAGCCCCAGCATTTT.

This clonotype was recorded many times. This chain uses TRBV24-1 with TRBJ1-5; D is undetermined. The length of the CDR3 is 12 residues. Trimming removed 4 bases from V and 1 base from J, with 1 base in between. Per germline, CDR1 KGHDR and CDR2 SFDVKD. In DNA form, the CDR3 reads TGTGCCACCAGTGAAAGCAATCAGCCCCAGCATTTT. Translated, it gives CATSESNQPQHF.

There are a few counts of this clonotype. This sequence joins TRBV20-1 and TRBJ1-1, with TRBD1 identical over 8 bases. Trimming took 6 bases from V and 6 from J; bases not matched to a gene: 12. The V gene's germline CDR1 is DFQATT and CDR2 SNEGSKA (reference sequence). CDR3 length: 14 residues. CDR3 DNA sequence: TGCAGTGCCGAGGACAGGGTAGATGTCTCTGAAGCTTTCTTT. Protein product: CSAEDRVDVSEAFF.

The V gene is TRBV11-2, the J gene TRBJ2-5, with D possibly being TRBD2 (5 bases). There are 16 residues in the CDR3. V lost 3 bases to trimming and J lost 5 bases, with 19 bases between them. In germline, CDR1 is SGHAT, CDR2 FQNNGV. The CDR3 nucleotides read TGTGCCAGCAGCTTTTTGGCCGGACTGACATTGGAGACCCAGTACTTC. Its translation: CASSFLAGLTLETQYF.

This clonotype came up many times. The chain uses TRBV2 and TRBJ1-6, with D unresolved. There are 17 residues in the CDR3. V was cut by 6 bases and J by 10 bases, with 25 bases left in between. Germline V gives CDR1 SNHLY, CDR2 FYNNEI. The CDR3 DNA reads as TGTGCCAGCAGCCCCGGAACGGGCCGTGGTCTTTCGTCACCCCTCCACTTT. Encoded protein: CASSPGTGRGLSSPLHF.

This clonotype was observed a few times. The rearrangement links TRBV29-1 to TRBJ2-3, with a tentative D call TRBD2 (6 bases). Between the trimmed V and J ends, which lost 5 bases and 4 bases, there was a span of 22 bases. The germline CDR1 and CDR2 sequences are SQVTM and ANQGSEA. The CDR3 spans 16 residues. The CDR3, as DNA: TGCAGCGTTATACTCCCGGGACTCGAAGTGGCAGATACGCAGTATTTT. It translates to CSVILPGLEVADTQYF.

This clonotype was observed a handful of times. Here the CDR3 reads CASSPTGLWYF. The CDR3 bases are TGTGCCAGCAGCCCGACGGGCCTCTGGTATTTT. J is TRBJ2-3 and V is TRBV7-2; D unclear. There are 11 residues in the CDR3. V was shortened by 5 bases and J by 14 bases, with 14 bases between the two germline ends. Germline CDR1 is SGHTA and CDR2 is FQGNSA.